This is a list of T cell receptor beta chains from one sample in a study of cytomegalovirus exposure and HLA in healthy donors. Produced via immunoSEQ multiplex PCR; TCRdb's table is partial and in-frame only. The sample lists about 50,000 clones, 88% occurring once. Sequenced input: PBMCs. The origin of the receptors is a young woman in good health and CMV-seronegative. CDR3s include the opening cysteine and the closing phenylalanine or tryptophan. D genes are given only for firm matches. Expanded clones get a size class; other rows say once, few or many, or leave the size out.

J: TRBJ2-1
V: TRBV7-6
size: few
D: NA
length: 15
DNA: TGTGCCAGCAGCTTAGCCAGGGGCTCCTACAATGAGCAGTTCTTC
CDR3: CASSLARGSYNEQFF

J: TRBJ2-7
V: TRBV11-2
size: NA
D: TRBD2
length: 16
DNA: TGTGCCAGCAGCTCGGGACTAGCGGGAGTTGTTAACGAGCAGTACTTC
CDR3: CASSSGLAGVVNEQYF

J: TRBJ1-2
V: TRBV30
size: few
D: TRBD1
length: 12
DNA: TGTGCCTGGGGGGGACAGGGAAATGGCTACACCTTC
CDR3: CAWGGQGNGYTF

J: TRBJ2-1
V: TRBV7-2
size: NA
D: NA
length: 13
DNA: TGTGCCAGCAGCGGCAGAGGGGGCAATGAGCAGTTCTTC
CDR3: CASSGRGGNEQFF

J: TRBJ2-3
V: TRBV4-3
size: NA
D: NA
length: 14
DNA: TGCGCCAGCAGCCAAGACTCAGTGACAGATACGCAGTATTTT
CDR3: CASSQDSVTDTQYF

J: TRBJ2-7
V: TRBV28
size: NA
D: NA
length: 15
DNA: TGTGCCAGCAGTTTGGGGCGAATATACTCCTACGAGCAGTACTTC
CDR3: CASSLGRIYSYEQYF

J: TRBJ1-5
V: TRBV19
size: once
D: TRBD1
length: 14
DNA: TGTGCCAGTAGTTCCGGACAGGAGAGACAGCCCCAGCATTTT
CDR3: CASSSGQERQPQHF

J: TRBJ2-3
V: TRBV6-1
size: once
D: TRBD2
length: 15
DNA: TGTGCCAGCAGAGGTGGACTAGCGGGAGCTATTAGGCAGTATTTT
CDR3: CASRGGLAGAIRQYF

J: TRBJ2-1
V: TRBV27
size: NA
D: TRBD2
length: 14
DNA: TGTGCCAGCGCGGGAGGTGGAAACACAGGGGAGCAGTTCTTC
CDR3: CASAGGGNTGEQFF

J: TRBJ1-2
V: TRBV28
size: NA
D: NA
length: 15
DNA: TGTGCCAGCAGGCGTTCGGGGGGTGACGGCTATGGCTACACCTTC
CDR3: CASRRSGGDGYGYTF

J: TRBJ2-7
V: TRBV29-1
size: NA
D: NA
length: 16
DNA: TGCAGCGTTGAAGATGTCGGGGAGGCGGCCACCTACGAGCAGTACTTC
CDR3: CSVEDVGEAATYEQYF

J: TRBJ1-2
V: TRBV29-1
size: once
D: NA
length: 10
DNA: TGCAGCGTATCAGACTATGGCTACACCTTC
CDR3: CSVSDYGYTF